Presented here are 18 T cell receptor beta chains from one specimen sequenced in a study of cytomegalovirus exposure and HLA in healthy donors (dated by TCRdb to about 2017). Library preparation was by the immunoSEQ multiplex PCR assay. A mixture of 60 forward primers for TCR Vbeta segments and 13 reverse primers for TCR Jbeta segments was used in the multiplex PCR. The table comes from immuneACCESS by way of TCRdb, which keeps in-frame sequences with V and J called. Part of the clones is missing from these tables; in studies checked, under half for an unresolved V gene and the rest for unknown reasons. This sample gives 100,000 or so clones in total; 83% of them show up just once. The ten largest clonotypes hold 6% to 7.5% of the sample. The material sequenced was PBMCs. Receptors were obtained from a man aged 18 to 30 in good health and CMV-seronegative.

The chain couples TRBV19 to TRBJ2-5, with D maybe TRBD1 (6 bases). The CDR3 loop spans 12 amino acids. V was shortened by 9 bases and J by 3 bases, with 11 bases between the two germline ends. Germline V gene data show CDR1 as LNHDA and CDR2 as SQIVND (reference sequence). The CDR3 DNA reads TGTGCCAGCAGAGGACAGAAAGAGACCCAGTACTTC. Residues: CASRGQKETQYF. The full variable domain, its missing parts supplied by reference TRBV19 and TRBJ2-5, is DGGITQSPKYLFRKEGQNVTLSCEQNLNHDAMYWYRQDPGQGLRLIYYSQIVNDFQKGDIAEGYSVSREKKESFPLTVTSAQKNPTAFYLCASRGQKETQYFGPGTRLLVL.

This clone was observed a handful of times. This chain joins TRBV10-3 and TRBJ1-2; D remains ambiguous. The CDR3 is 13 residues long. Trimming stripped 0 bases from V and 2 bases from J, with 4 bases between. Germline CDR1 and CDR2: ENHRY and SYGVKD. CDR3 sequence reads: CAISESQNYGYTF. DNA of the CDR3: TGTGCCATCAGTGAGTCACAGAACTATGGCTACACCTTC.

This chain joins TRBV30 and TRBJ1-5, with TRBD1 as a possible D gene (6 bases). From germline, CDR1 is GTSNPN and CDR2 SVGIG (reference sequence). V was clipped by 5 bases and J by 4 bases, with 12 bases between them. CDR3 length: 13 residues. Here the CDR3 reads CAWRGQPNQPQHF. CDR3 sequence (DNA): TGTGCCTGGCGTGGACAGCCGAATCAGCCCCAGCATTTT.

The chain carries TRBV11-1 and TRBJ2-1; no clear D. V lost 4 bases and J lost 3, with 7 bases in between. This CDR3 is built from 13 residues. CDR1 is SGHAT and CDR2 is FQDESV in the germline V gene (reference sequence). Written as DNA, the CDR3 is TGTGCCAGCAGCTCTGCCAGCTACAATGAGCAGTTCTTC. Its translation is CASSSASYNEQFF. The whole variable domain, filled in from reference TRBV11-1 and TRBJ2-1, reads EAEVAQSPRYKITEKSQAVAFWCDPISGHATLYWYRQILGQGPELLVQFQDESVVDDSQLPKDRFSAERLKGVDSTLKIQPAELGDSAMYLCASSSASYNEQFFGPGTRLTVL.

The genes are TRBV28 and TRBJ1-1; 9 bases match TRBD1. The CDR3 consists of 16 residues. In germline, CDR1 is MDHEN, CDR2 SYDVKM. With V trimmed by 4 bases and J by 2 bases, 8 bases remained unmatched. The CDR3 spells CASSSPGQGRNTEAFF. The CDR3, as DNA: TGTGCCAGCAGTTCCCCGGGACAGGGTCGTAACACTGAAGCTTTCTTT.

The chain uses TRBV7-6 and TRBJ1-5, with D possibly being TRBD1 (5 bases). Germline V gene data show CDR1 as SGHVS and CDR2 as FNYEAQ. The CDR3 has 19 amino acids. V lost 5 bases to trimming and J lost 0 bases, with 23 bases between them. The DNA for the CDR3 is TGTGCCAGCAGCCCACTCCTCCCACAGGCGCCTTATAGCAATCAGCCCCAGCATTTT. It codes for CASSPLLPQAPYSNQPQHF.

The chain employs TRBV30 and TRBJ2-1; TRBD2 might be the D (5 bases). The CDR3 contains 12 residues. CDR1 and CDR2 from the germline V gene are GTSNPN and SVGIG (reference sequence). Trimming removed 3 bases from V and 8 bases from J, with 11 bases in between. The CDR3 reads CAWSVLGHEQFF. DNA of the CDR3: TGTGCCTGGAGCGTACTAGGTCATGAGCAGTTCTTC.

In DNA, the CDR3 is TGTGCCAGCAGCTCGGACAGGGGGGGCTATGGCTACACCTTC. Translating gives CASSSDRGGYGYTF. This rearrangement joins TRBV11-2 to TRBJ1-2, with TRBD1 identical over 10 bases. The CDR3 runs 14 residues. J lost 4 bases, V lost 4 bases, and 3 bases had no gene match. Germline assignment: CDR1 SGHAT and CDR2 FQNNGV.

The chain joins TRBV30 to TRBJ2-7, with 7 bases lining up with TRBD1. Trimming cost V 2 bases and J 6 bases; bases outside gene matches: 7. Germline lookup yields CDR1 GTSNPN and CDR2 SVGIG (reference sequence). CDR3 length equals 13 residues. CDR3: CAWSRRQGFEQYF. DNA for the CDR3: TGTGCCTGGAGTCGCCGACAGGGTTTCGAGCAGTACTTC. Variable domain in full (rest from reference TRBV30 and TRBJ2-7): SQTIHQWPATLVQPVGSPLSLECTVEGTSNPNLYWYRQAAGRGLQLLFYSVGIGQISSEVPQNLSASRPQDRQFILSSKKLLLSDSGFYLCAWSRRQGFEQYFGPGTRLTVT.

The chain is built from TRBV7-3 and TRBJ2-7; TRBD1 aligns across 8 bases. This CDR3 has 14 amino acids. Losses at the gene ends were 4 bases for V and 5 bases for J; bases not matched to a gene: 7. Germline V gene data show CDR1 as SGHTA and CDR2 as FQGTGA. The CDR3, as DNA: TGTGCCAGCAGCTCACAGGGGGATAAGAACGAGCAGTACTTC. This codes for CASSSQGDKNEQYF.

CDR3 sequence reads: CASSPNRVSGLVNEKLFF. CDR3 coding DNA: TGTGCCAGCAGCCCAAATCGGGTATCAGGGTTGGTTAATGAAAAACTGTTTTTT. The genes are TRBV27 and TRBJ1-4; D might be TRBD1 (5 bases). Germline CDR1 and CDR2: MNHEY and SMNVEV (reference sequence). V was pared by 6 bases and J by 4 bases, with 24 bases between. The CDR3 extends over 18 amino acids.

The chain joins TRBV28 to TRBJ2-1, with 9 nucleotides matching TRBD2. CDR1 MDHEN and CDR2 SYDVKM come from the germline V gene. J gave up 6 bases and V 5 bases, and 8 bases lay outside the gene matches. There are 15 residues in the CDR3. The CDR3 region has the DNA TGTGCCAGCAGTACTCATAGCGGGAGTTCCAATGAGCAGTTCTTC. Encoded protein: CASSTHSGSSNEQFF.

Here the CDR3 reads CASSLGQENYGYTF. The CDR3 DNA reads TGTGCCAGCAGCTTGGGACAGGAAAACTATGGCTACACCTTC. J is TRBJ1-2 and V is TRBV5-6, with D possibly matching TRBD1 (6 bases). This CDR3 has 14 residues. Trimming took off 0 bases at V and 2 bases at J, with 8 bases between the two ends. Germline V gene data show CDR1 as SGHDT and CDR2 as YYEEEE.

The chain links TRBV6-5 to TRBJ1-4, with D unclear. The germline V and J ends were trimmed by 8 bases and 1 base, with 8 bases remaining between them. Germline CDR1 reads MNHEY; CDR2 reads SVGAGI. This CDR3 comprises 13 residues. The CDR3 DNA follows: TGTGCCAGCCGCGGGCGAACTAATGAAAAACTGTTTTTT. This gives the protein CASRGRTNEKLFF.

The chain employs TRBV7-3 and TRBJ2-5; a possible D gene is TRBD1 (6 bases). Trimming left V 5 bases short and J 5 bases short, with 15 bases between. From germline, CDR1 is SGHTA and CDR2 FQGTGA. The CDR3 runs 14 residues. CDR3 in amino acids: CASSPSGGRETQYF. Written as DNA, the CDR3 is TGTGCCAGCAGCCCCTCTGGGGGCAGGGAGACCCAGTACTTC.

This clone was recorded only once. The rearrangement uses TRBV28 and TRBJ1-5; TRBD1 matches 11 bases. Trimming took 5 bases from V and 6 from J; bases not matched to a gene: 6. This CDR3 has 15 amino acids. Germline values: CDR1 MDHEN, CDR2 SYDVKM. The CDR3 sequence: CASSRRTGGGQPQHF. The CDR3 DNA reads as TGTGCCAGCAGTAGACGGACAGGGGGCGGTCAGCCCCAGCATTTT.

The genes are TRBV29-1 and TRBJ2-1; 7 nucleotides match TRBD2. V gave up 4 bases and J gave up 6 bases; unmatched junction bases: 27. This CDR3 spans 20 amino acids. Germline V gene sequence: CDR1 SQVTM, CDR2 ANQGSEA. As DNA, the CDR3 is TGCAGCGTTGTTGGGTGGGGCGGGAGCGATACCCCTTGGCGGGGCAATGAGCAGTTCTTC. This translates into CSVVGWGGSDTPWRGNEQFF.

The rearrangement links TRBV5-6 to TRBJ2-2; D is unresolved. V was trimmed by 1 base and J by 2 bases, leaving 12 bases between them. Germline CDR1 reads SGHDT; CDR2 reads YYEEEE. The CDR3 covers 16 residues. CDR3 nucleotide sequence: TGTGCCAGCAGCTTGATGGGTAACAGCAACACCGGGGAGCTGTTTTTT. Its protein is CASSLMGNSNTGELFF.